This T cell receptor beta chain was captured in a study of identical twins. On this clonotype: What it recognizes is unknown.

Findings and caveats of the study: Memory repertoires lacked the insertion deficit that abundant cord blood beta clonotypes showed.

Everyone who gave samples was a healthy Caucasian. From germline, CDR1 is SGHDN and CDR2 FVKESK. The length of the CDR3 is 17 residues. The ends lost 3 bases at V and 0 bases at J; junction bases unmatched: 7. Through template switching, a universal primer site was introduced, and the cDNA contained unique molecular identifiers. MiXCR was run by TCRdb on the 5' RACE reads, yielding one entry per CDR3 protein. In the table there are about 890,000 distinct CDR3 sequences, approximately 13% of which are singletons. These data were likewise used in another study, on yellow fever vaccine responses in identical twins.

The receptor comes from a woman under 30 in good health. The chain couples TRBV14 to TRBJ2-1; the match to TRBD1 covers 8 bases. The sample consisted of PBMCs. CDR3 DNA sequence: TGTGCCAGCAGCCAGCCGGGACAGGCTAGCTCCTACAATGAGCAGTTCTTC. Translated: CASSQPGQASSYNEQFF.